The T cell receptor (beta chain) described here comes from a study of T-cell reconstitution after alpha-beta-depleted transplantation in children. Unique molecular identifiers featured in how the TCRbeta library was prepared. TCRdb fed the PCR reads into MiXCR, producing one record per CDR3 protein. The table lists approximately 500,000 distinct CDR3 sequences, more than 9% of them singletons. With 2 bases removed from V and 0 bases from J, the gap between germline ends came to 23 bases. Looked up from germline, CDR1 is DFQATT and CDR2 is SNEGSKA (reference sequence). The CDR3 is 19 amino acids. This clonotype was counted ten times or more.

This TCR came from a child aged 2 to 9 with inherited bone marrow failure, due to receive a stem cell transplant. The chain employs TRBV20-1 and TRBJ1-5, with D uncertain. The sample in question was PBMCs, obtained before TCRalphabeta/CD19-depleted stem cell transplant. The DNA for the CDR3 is TGCAGTGCTAGACAACCCCGATCCGAAGTGGTGTATAGCAATCAGCCCCAGCATTTT. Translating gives CSARQPRSEVVYSNQPQHF.